This TCR beta chain is from a study of cytotoxic CD8 clonotypes in ibrutinib-treated CLL. Only in-frame clones appear in the TCRdb table, and some are missing; sequencing was by immunoSEQ multiplex PCR. The top ten hold 7.6% of the sample, which has about 140,000 clones, approximately 80% seen once. This clone was observed a handful of times. Other DNA sequences in this specimen translate into the identical CDR3. Germline V gene lookup returns CDR1 SNHLY and CDR2 FYNNEI. This CDR3 region has 11 residues. The V end was cut by 8 bases, the J end by 7 bases, with 12 bases between. The input for sequencing was PBMCs, taken after 36 months of ibrutinib treatment. V gene TRBV2 combines with J gene TRBJ2-7; perhaps TRBD2 as D (7 bases). This clonotype was obtained from a human donor with chronic lymphocytic leukemia. The CDR3 bases are TGTGCCAGCTCGGAGGGGGGGGAGCAGTACTTC. Protein sequence: CASSEGGEQYF.